This T cell receptor (beta chain) came from a study of cytomegalovirus exposure and HLA in healthy donors (dated by TCRdb to about 2017). Regarding the complete study: An earlier analysis of about 560 of the donors reported 276 Gb of sequence data and about 120 million unique TCR beta sequences obtained from some 170 million T cells. To study patterns of TCR occurrence, a later analysis re-analyzed previously published TCR beta repertoires from more than 550 donors and added high-resolution HLA genotyping. Donor age, sex, ethnicity and CMV serostatus were compiled together with the repertoire data. Among the roughly 400 genotyped donors, under 90% belonged to the genetic ancestry cluster associated with self-reported Caucasian donors. Both class I and class II loci were covered by HLA typing, at four-digit resolution. An earlier analysis of 587 of the donors applied high-throughput TCR beta sequencing to assess whether each TCR beta V gene segment acted as functional or pseudogenic. The number of typed donors differed by locus: about 620-640 for A, B, C, DRB1 and DQB1; 522 for DQA1; about 600 for DPA1; and some 470 for DPB1. The T cell repertoires of under 750 subjects were profiled by immunosequencing and related to cytomegalovirus serostatus. The aim of the study was to test whether cataloging public T cell receptors could identify signatures of past pathogen exposure. Among some 400 genotyped donors of the cohort, an average of about 240,000 unique TCR beta nucleotide sequences was sequenced per donor, of which approximately 19% were non-productive. Every repertoire in the discovery cohort had been generated on one and the same sequencing platform. Roughly 320 gigabases of sequencing data and approximately 92 million unique TCR sequences made up an early release that covered approximately 700 HLA-typed donors. To predict cytomegalovirus infection status, the study brought together high-throughput TCR immunosequencing, statistical association of individual TCRs with disease status, and machine learning. Besides the first cohort of hundreds of subjects, a separate validation cohort made up of around 120 different subjects was used. Because of strong linkage in the cohort, roughly 5 DR-DQ haplotypes were treated as single units for association and clustering. Rather than using new phenotypic data, the later analysis identified candidate immune exposures from TCR beta sequences and from how often those sequences occurred across donors. A later genetic analysis used genome-wide SNP genotypes for about 55% of the 666 donors, treating that subset as a discovery cohort. Results and caveats for the whole study, not just this receptor: According to a later analysis, most CMV-associated TCR beta chains appeared to be HLA-restricted, and the HLA associations seemed to be driven largely by CMV exposure. Compared with equally common non-associated chains, HLA-associated TCR beta chains in a later analysis were more clonally expanded and had lower generation probabilities. The classifier was reported to diagnose cytomegalovirus status with high specificity and sensitivity in both the original cohort and the validation cohort. While some public TCRs were present in many individuals, most TCR sequences turned up only very rarely across donors. Because the 87-base-pair reads could not distinguish some IMGT-functional V segments, including TRBV6-2 and TRBV6-3, those segments were excluded. In a later genetic analysis, fewer N-insertions in productive TCRs were reported among donors in an Asian-associated ancestry cluster than the roughly 710-donor mean. The presence/absence analyses assumed that sequencing depth was roughly uniform across donors, and that assumption may not be true. A later analysis associated about 17,000 TCR beta sequences with specific HLA alleles at a false discovery rate of 0.05. In an earlier analysis of more than 500 of the donors, most TCR beta V segments appeared in productive rearrangements about 87% or about 30% of the time, broadly matching IMGT annotations. A cluster of highly shared sequence variants was judged likely to represent a technical artifact of the sequencing pipeline. Because counts were too low, around 18 rarely observed V segments, including chromosome 9 orphons, were left out of the earlier analysis of a few hundred of the donors. The authors suggested that the approach could potentially be generalized to other disease states and immunological phenotypes. In vitro tests confirmed that a few of the cytomegalovirus-associated TCR beta chains recognize cytomegalovirus antigens. In a later analysis, the rate of TCR association differed among HLA loci, with DRB1 alleles having the most associated TCRs and HLA-C alleles having the fewest. Immune exposure information for the cohort was limited to CMV serostatus. A further reported finding was that TCR beta sequences accurately predicted the HLA-A and HLA-B alleles for most subjects in the first cohort. Strong co-occurrence of HLA alleles, especially DR and DQ, made assigning TCR associations to individual alleles difficult. Linkage disequilibrium might explain the correlated functional status among segregating V segments, but an unknown experimental factor could not be excluded. This cohort had only TCR beta chains sequenced, and the lack of alpha or paired-chain data limited which features could be detected. The study listed 150 to 200 TCR beta chains as associated with cytomegalovirus. In a later analysis, several top co-occurrence clusters were reported to appear linked to parvovirus B19, influenza, CMV and Epstein-Barr virus. A later genetic analysis associated a missense DCLRE1C variant with V-gene and J-gene trimming of TCR beta chains, and an independent cohort replicated the association. Because HLA typing was missing for some donors at each locus, association tests included only the typed subset.

The cohort consisted of some 730 healthy bone marrow donors. At the time of sampling, every cohort member was nominally healthy, though immune exposures that went unrecorded were likely present. The donor was CMV seronegative and was included in the group of several hundred seronegative cohort members. Each donor provided a peripheral blood sample, and peripheral blood mononuclear cells were used for TCR beta sequencing. Genomic DNA extraction from the blood cell samples was performed with the Qiagen DNeasy Blood Extraction Kit. To note about this clone: The antigen it recognizes is unknown. No base-level quality is on record; no much larger clone is a single base apart.

Including the terminal cysteine and phenylalanine, the CDR3 comprises 14 residues. The CDR3 DNA has 42 bases and is translated from base 1. Looking up the germline V gene (reference sequence) yields CDR1 MNHEY and CDR2 SMNVEV. At the junction V is shortened by 5 bases and J by 1 base; bases outside the gene matches: 4. The library was generated by the immunoSEQ multiplex PCR assay. For the multiplex PCR, a mixture combining 60 forward primers for TCR Vbeta segments and 13 reverse primers for TCR Jbeta segments was used. Amplification of the CDR3 region of rearranged TCR beta genes was performed with a multiplex PCR assay on genomic DNA. On the Illumina HiSeq System, the amplified TCR beta libraries were sequenced as 87-base-pair reads. Concerning the study's data processing: A later analysis counted around 72 million unique TCR beta chains across the approximately 700 repertoires, and around 12 million of these chains were shared by at least two donors. Raw reads were error-corrected and collapsed into unique sequences with a nearest-neighbor algorithm that merged closely related sequences to remove PCR and sequencing errors. Alignment of CDR3 sequences to IMGT reference sequences was used to assign V, D and J gene segments. For a sequence to be retained, at least a six-nucleotide match to both a V gene segment and a J gene segment was required. Rearrangements were classified as productive when the CDR3 lacked stop codons and remained in frame with V and J, and all other rearrangements were classified as non-productive. CDR3 was defined by IMGT convention, running from the second conserved V-encoded cysteine to the conserved J-encoded phenylalanine. The earlier analysis of 550 to 650 of the donors excluded any sequence lacking an unambiguous match to a single V gene segment. An earlier analysis of 550 to 650 of the donors classified V segments as functional when productive rearrangements were above 56.7% and as segregating when the standard deviation between donors was above 5%. A statistical classification framework was built to diagnose cytomegalovirus status from the catalog of TCR beta chain sequences. V and J gene assignment, in a later analysis, came from comparing TCR nucleotide sequences with IMGT/GENE-DB human TR gene sequences. A later analysis assigned CDR3 sequences and most-parsimonious VDJ recombination scenarios with the TCRdist pipeline. In a later analysis, every TCR beta chain was defined by the combination of its CDR3 amino acid sequence and its V-gene family, and reads without a unique V-gene family were dropped. In a later analysis, 550 to 650 highly shared, low-generation-probability nucleotide sequences were removed to address suspected cross-contamination and a sequencing artifact. In a later analysis, a clonal expansion index was calculated for each public chain from normalized within-repertoire ranks of inferred template counts. In a later analysis, generation probabilities were computed with a VDJ recombination model fitted to out-of-frame rearrangements, and the resulting probabilities were checked against IGoR. In a later analysis, TCR-TCR, TCR-HLA and TCR-CMV co-occurrence was scored with hypergeometric tests, and a repertoire-size bias correction was applied to TCR pairs. To estimate false discovery rates, a later analysis permuted the HLA or CMV assignments 20 times. In a later analysis, co-occurring TCRs were grouped using DBSCAN, and TCRdist sequence similarity was added for clustering within HLA-allele-positive subsets. Co-occurrence clustering excluded repertoires with fewer than 30,000 or more than 120,000 public chains, plus five with anomalous nucleotide sharing. TCRdb holds this immuneACCESS table with in-frame rearrangements only. Some clones are missing; in checked studies, unresolved V genes explain under half, and the rest has no known cause. The V and J calls and clone size come from that table; D and trimming were worked out from the DNA. The sample table shows hundreds of thousands of clones, and roughly 85% are seen once. The ten largest clones capture 1.8% of the sample.

The TCR comes from a male donor in good health and CMV-seronegative. Specimen: PBMCs. The chain employs TRBV27 and TRBJ1-2; 7 bases in the middle match TRBD1. The CDR3 sequence is CASSEGADNYGYTF. DNA sequence: TGTGCCAGCAGTGAGGGGGCGGATAACTATGGCTACACCTTC.